This T cell receptor (beta chain) is from a study of regulatory T cells. Study-wide findings and caveats: Skewed V and J usage and few unique V-J pairs marked patient repertoires, most in Tregs. Control CD8+ cells showed a nonsignificant trend toward higher Shannon entropy than patient CD8+ cells.

Autoimmunity was present in every CD3G-deficient patient, worse in two. CDR3 length: 12 residues. CDR1 and CDR2 from the germline V gene are MNHNS and SASEGT. With 7 bases removed from V and 5 bases from J, the gap between germline ends came to 11 bases. The primer mix had 52 TRBV and 13 TRBJ primers. Method: immunoSEQ multiplex PCR; TCRdb's copy keeps in-frame clones and lacks some. The top ten hold approximately 3.3% of the sample, which has some 20,000 clones, 80% to 95% seen once. About this clone: Its antigen remains unidentified.

The sample comprised CD8+ T cells sorted from blood. This sequence was found in a child under 10 years old with CD3G deficiency. The chain combines TRBV6-1 with TRBJ1-1; D ambiguous. CDR3: CASKGWYTEAFF. CDR3 in DNA: TGTGCCAGCAAGGGTTGGTATACTGAAGCTTTCTTT.